The rows below give T cell receptor beta chains drawn from one sample of a study of spatial heterogeneity in lung cancer. TCRdb passed the 5' RACE reads through MiXCR, listing each CDR3 protein once. The data hold about 43,000 distinct CDR3 sequences, with more than 20% observed a single time. This specimen consisted of PBMCs, obtained at follow-up. The receptors here all came from a female donor with early-stage non-small cell lung cancer. Each CDR3 is given with its conserved first and last residue. D genes are given only for firm matches. Clone size is not always given. Where it is, it says once, few, many or a class for expanded clones.

clone size: many; V gene: TRBV7-9; D gene: .; J gene: TRBJ2-2; CDR3 DNA: TGTGCCAGCTATACCGGGGAGCTGTTTTTT; CDR3 protein: CASYTGELFF
clone size: .; V gene: TRBV7-9; D gene: .; J gene: TRBJ1-5; CDR3 DNA: TGTGCCAGCAGCTTAGGGGGTTTTTTGCCCCAGCATTTT; CDR3 protein: CASSLGGFLPQHF
clone size: many; V gene: TRBV7-2; D gene: TRBD2; J gene: TRBJ2-1; CDR3 DNA: TGTGCCAGCAGCTCACCAGCCGGGAGGTTCAATGAGCAGTTCTTC; CDR3 protein: CASSSPAGRFNEQFF
clone size: .; V gene: TRBV20-1; D gene: .; J gene: TRBJ2-7; CDR3 DNA: TGCAGTGCTAGAGACCCTACCGGCTCCTACGAGCAGTACTTC; CDR3 protein: CSARDPTGSYEQYF
clone size: .; V gene: TRBV7-2; D gene: .; J gene: TRBJ2-1; CDR3 DNA: TGTGCCAGCATTCCCCGAGGTGGGACCCCTCAGTTCTTC; CDR3 protein: CASIPRGGTPQFF
clone size: .; V gene: TRBV2; D gene: .; J gene: TRBJ2-7; CDR3 DNA: TGTGCCAGCAGCTTGAAAGGGGCCAACTCCTACGAGCAGTACTTC; CDR3 protein: CASSLKGANSYEQYF
clone size: .; V gene: TRBV7-3; D gene: .; J gene: TRBJ1-1; CDR3 DNA: TGTGCCAGCAGCTCCGGAGGGGGGCGTACAGAAGCTTTCTTT; CDR3 protein: CASSSGGGRTEAFF
clone size: many; V gene: TRBV7-9; D gene: TRBD1; J gene: TRBJ1-1; CDR3 DNA: TGTGCCAGCAGCTTGGGGGTAGGGGGCCCTGAAGCTTTCTTT; CDR3 protein: CASSLGVGGPEAFF
clone size: few; V gene: TRBV20-1; D gene: TRBD2; J gene: TRBJ2-1; CDR3 DNA: TGCAGTGCTCGGACTAGCGGGACCAATGAGCAGTTCTTC; CDR3 protein: CSARTSGTNEQFF
clone size: many; V gene: TRBV25-1; D gene: .; J gene: TRBJ1-6; CDR3 DNA: TGTGCCAGCCAAAACAGGGTGTCACCCCTCCACTTT; CDR3 protein: CASQNRVSPLHF
clone size: few; V gene: TRBV7-7; D gene: TRBD2; J gene: TRBJ2-1; CDR3 DNA: TGTGCTAGCAGTCTCGGGGGGATCAATGAGCAGTTCTTC; CDR3 protein: CASSLGGINEQFF
clone size: .; V gene: TRBV5-1; D gene: .; J gene: TRBJ2-5; CDR3 DNA: TGCGCCAGCAGCTCGGGATCAGAGAGAGATCCAGTGGAGACCCAGTACTTC; CDR3 protein: CASSSGSERDPVETQYF
clone size: few; V gene: TRBV5-1; D gene: .; J gene: TRBJ2-2; CDR3 DNA: TGCGCCAGCAGCTTGGAGGTGGAGATCCTTACCGGGGAGCTGTTTTTT; CDR3 protein: CASSLEVEILTGELFF
clone size: few; V gene: TRBV20-1; D gene: .; J gene: TRBJ2-1; CDR3 DNA: TGCAGTGCTCAGCGCTCTCCAACATACAATGAGCAGTTCTTC; CDR3 protein: CSAQRSPTYNEQFF
clone size: many; V gene: TRBV2; D gene: TRBD2; J gene: TRBJ2-7; CDR3 DNA: TGTGCCAGCAGTGACGTGGGACTAGCGGGAGGTCAAACCTACGAGCAGTACTTC; CDR3 protein: CASSDVGLAGGQTYEQYF
clone size: many; V gene: TRBV7-9; D gene: TRBD1; J gene: TRBJ2-3; CDR3 DNA: TGTGCCAGCAGCTCGACAGGGGTGACAGATACGCAGTATTTT; CDR3 protein: CASSSTGVTDTQYF
clone size: .; V gene: TRBV29-1; D gene: .; J gene: TRBJ1-2; CDR3 DNA: TGCAGCGTACACGGAGCTCTCGGCTACACCTTC; CDR3 protein: CSVHGALGYTF
clone size: .; V gene: TRBV6-6; D gene: .; J gene: TRBJ1-5; CDR3 DNA: TGTGCCACCGTCCCAGTATATAGCAATCAGCCCCAGCATTTT; CDR3 protein: CATVPVYSNQPQHF
clone size: many; V gene: TRBV7-8; D gene: .; J gene: TRBJ1-2; CDR3 DNA: TGTGCCAGCAGCTTAGCGAGGGGAGCGAACTATGGCTACACCTTC; CDR3 protein: CASSLARGANYGYTF
clone size: many; V gene: TRBV7-9; D gene: .; J gene: TRBJ2-3; CDR3 DNA: TGTGCCAGCAGGAGACTATTGGCGGATACGCAGTATTTT; CDR3 protein: CASRRLLADTQYF
clone size: .; V gene: TRBV20-1; D gene: TRBD2; J gene: TRBJ2-1; CDR3 DNA: TGCAGTGCTAGAGTAGATAGCGGGAGGGTTAATTACAATGAGCAGTTCTTC; CDR3 protein: CSARVDSGRVNYNEQFF
clone size: many; V gene: TRBV11-3; D gene: .; J gene: TRBJ2-1; CDR3 DNA: TGTGCCAGCAGCTTAGGGTCCGGGGACGAGCAGTTCTTC; CDR3 protein: CASSLGSGDEQFF
clone size: .; V gene: TRBV7-9; D gene: TRBD2; J gene: TRBJ2-3; CDR3 DNA: TGTGCCAGCAGCGGGGCGGGAGTTAACACAGATACGCAGTATTTT; CDR3 protein: CASSGAGVNTDTQYF
clone size: .; V gene: TRBV10-3; D gene: .; J gene: TRBJ2-7; CDR3 DNA: TGTGCCATCAGTTTCCGGACCTCCTACGAGCAGTACTTC; CDR3 protein: CAISFRTSYEQYF
clone size: .; V gene: TRBV7-2; D gene: .; J gene: TRBJ2-5; CDR3 DNA: TGTGCCAGCAGTCGCGCGGGGGCCGAGACCCAGTACTTC; CDR3 protein: CASSRAGAETQYF
clone size: many; V gene: TRBV19; D gene: .; J gene: TRBJ1-2; CDR3 DNA: TGTGCCAGTAGCCTTGGGACTTCCGTTCCTAACTATGGCTACACCTTC; CDR3 protein: CASSLGTSVPNYGYTF
clone size: many; V gene: TRBV9; D gene: .; J gene: TRBJ1-1; CDR3 DNA: TGTGCCAGCAGCGTTTCAGGAACGAACACTGAAGCTTTCTTT; CDR3 protein: CASSVSGTNTEAFF
clone size: few; V gene: TRBV12-5; D gene: .; J gene: TRBJ1-2; CDR3 DNA: TGTGCTAGTGGTTTGGCAGGTTCCTATGGCTACACCTTC; CDR3 protein: CASGLAGSYGYTF
clone size: many; V gene: TRBV7-3; D gene: .; J gene: TRBJ1-1; CDR3 DNA: TGTGCCAGCAAGGAAGGCCCGAACACTGAAGCTTTCTTT; CDR3 protein: CASKEGPNTEAFF
clone size: .; V gene: TRBV6-2/TRBV6-3; D gene: TRBD2; J gene: TRBJ2-4; CDR3 DNA: TGTGCCAGCCGGAAGCGGGAGGGGTACATTCAGTACTTC; CDR3 protein: CASRKREGYIQYF
clone size: .; V gene: TRBV6-6; D gene: .; J gene: TRBJ2-7; CDR3 DNA: TGTGCCAGCAGCCCCCTCGGGGACGAGCAGTACTTC; CDR3 protein: CASSPLGDEQYF
clone size: .; V gene: TRBV4-2; D gene: .; J gene: TRBJ1-4; CDR3 DNA: TGTGCCAGCAGCCATGTACCGGAAGACAAGGACGAAAAACTGTTTTTT; CDR3 protein: CASSHVPEDKDEKLFF
clone size: few; V gene: TRBV4-1; D gene: .; J gene: TRBJ2-2; CDR3 DNA: TGCGCCAGCAGCCAAGAACAGCTCCGGACCGGGGAGCTGTTTTTT; CDR3 protein: CASSQEQLRTGELFF
clone size: .; V gene: TRBV20-1; D gene: TRBD1; J gene: TRBJ1-1; CDR3 DNA: TGCAGTGCTAGCCGGACAGGGCGTCACACTGAAGCTTTCTTT; CDR3 protein: CSASRTGRHTEAFF
clone size: few; V gene: TRBV5-4; D gene: TRBD2; J gene: TRBJ2-1; CDR3 DNA: TGTGCCAGCACGCCTCGGGAGAGCGGGGGTCCCGAGCTGTTCTTC; CDR3 protein: CASTPRESGGPELFF
clone size: .; V gene: TRBV7-3; D gene: .; J gene: TRBJ2-5; CDR3 DNA: TGTGCCAGCAACGCAGGGGTGGAGGAGACCCAGTACTTC; CDR3 protein: CASNAGVEETQYF
clone size: few; V gene: TRBV7-9; D gene: .; J gene: TRBJ2-2; CDR3 DNA: TGTGCCAGCAGCCGCACGGAGGGCCCGGCCGGGGAGCTGTTTTTT; CDR3 protein: CASSRTEGPAGELFF
clone size: few; V gene: TRBV15; D gene: .; J gene: TRBJ2-1; CDR3 DNA: TGTGCCACCAGCAGAGATTTGGGGGTCGATGAGCAGTTCTTC; CDR3 protein: CATSRDLGVDEQFF
clone size: .; V gene: TRBV2; D gene: TRBD1; J gene: TRBJ1-3; CDR3 DNA: TGTGCCAGCACTGACAGGGCAAGAAACACCATATATTTT; CDR3 protein: CASTDRARNTIYF
clone size: .; V gene: TRBV3-1; D gene: .; J gene: TRBJ2-5; CDR3 DNA: TGTGCCAGCAGCTGGGGGGGCTTCCAAGAGACCCAGTACTTC; CDR3 protein: CASSWGGFQETQYF
clone size: few; V gene: TRBV28; D gene: .; J gene: TRBJ1-2; CDR3 DNA: TGTGCCAGCACCTCAGGACACCTCTATGGCTACACCTTC; CDR3 protein: CASTSGHLYGYTF
clone size: .; V gene: TRBV10-3; D gene: .; J gene: TRBJ2-1; CDR3 DNA: TGTGCCATCTGGGAGCCTGCGGGGAACTACAATGAGCAGTTCTTC; CDR3 protein: CAIWEPAGNYNEQFF
clone size: many; V gene: TRBV20-1; D gene: .; J gene: TRBJ1-4; CDR3 DNA: TGCAGTGCTAACATTGAAGGTTACGAAAAACTGTTTTTT; CDR3 protein: CSANIEGYEKLFF
clone size: .; V gene: TRBV7-8; D gene: .; J gene: TRBJ2-3; CDR3 DNA: TGTGCCAGCAGCTACCTTACGAAGGTTCCCACAGATACGCAGTATTTT; CDR3 protein: CASSYLTKVPTDTQYF
clone size: few; V gene: TRBV5-1; D gene: TRBD2; J gene: TRBJ2-4; CDR3 DNA: TGCGCCAGCAGCTTGGGTCTAGCGGGAGAAAACATTCAGTACTTC; CDR3 protein: CASSLGLAGENIQYF
clone size: .; V gene: TRBV19; D gene: .; J gene: TRBJ2-1; CDR3 DNA: TGTGCCAGTACGGCTTGGAATGAGCAGTTCTTC; CDR3 protein: CASTAWNEQFF
clone size: few; V gene: TRBV4-1; D gene: TRBD1; J gene: TRBJ2-2; CDR3 DNA: TGCGCCAGCAGCCAAGGAAAGAAGGGACAGGGCTTAACCGGGGAGCTGTTTTTT; CDR3 protein: CASSQGKKGQGLTGELFF
clone size: many; V gene: TRBV6-6; D gene: TRBD2; J gene: TRBJ2-3; CDR3 DNA: TGTGCCAGCACCCGGGGGGGAGTCCGCACAGATACGCAGTATTTT; CDR3 protein: CASTRGGVRTDTQYF